The 26 T cell receptor beta chains given below trace back to one sample, sequenced in a study of control samples from healthy donors and cancer patients. Only in-frame clones appear in the TCRdb table, and some are missing; sequencing was by immunoSEQ multiplex PCR. The data show 75,000 to 90,000 clones, under 90% seen once. Input material: blood. Source of these receptors: a woman between 40 and 50 years old in good health.

The rearrangement uses TRBV6-2 or TRBV6-3 and TRBJ1-2; D might be TRBD1 (6 bases). The CDR3 contains 13 residues. Germline V gene sequence: CDR1 MNHEY, CDR2 SVGEGT. V lost 5 bases and J lost 3, with 10 bases in between. The CDR3 nucleotides read TGTGCCAGCAGTAAGGACAGTTACTATGGCTACACCTTC. Translating gives CASSKDSYYGYTF.

This chain connects TRBV6-2 or TRBV6-3 to TRBJ1-4, with 8 bases that match TRBD1. CDR1 and CDR2 (germline): MNHEY, SVGEGT. The CDR3 covers 15 residues. The junction had 6 bases not matched to a gene; V was cut back by 2 bases and J by 7 bases. The CDR3 loop is CASSYGGQESEKLFF. The CDR3 nucleotides read TGTGCCAGCAGTTACGGGGGACAGGAGAGTGAAAAACTGTTTTTT.

The chain carries TRBV4-3 and TRBJ1-1; a possible D gene is TRBD1 (5 bases). The length of the CDR3 is 22 residues. The germline CDR1 and CDR2 sequences are LGHNA and YSLEER. Deletions cut 3 bases from V and 5 bases from J, with 37 bases between. CDR3 bases: TGCGCCAGCAGCCACTCTAATTGGACACCGATATCCGGAATAGTTACGCGGACTGAAGCTTTCTTT. Translated: CASSHSNWTPISGIVTRTEAFF.

The chain couples TRBV15 to TRBJ2-1, with TRBD2 matching 8 bases. This CDR3 comprises 15 residues. Germline assignment: CDR1 LNHNV and CDR2 YYDKDF (reference sequence). J was trimmed by 4 bases and V by 0 bases; bases with no gene match: 2. CDR3 sequence reads: CATSRERGAYNEQFF. The CDR3 DNA follows: TGTGCCACCAGCAGAGAGCGGGGGGCTTACAATGAGCAGTTCTTC.

In this sample, this clone turned up a few times. The rearrangement uses TRBV7-2 and TRBJ2-5, with 7 bases aligning to TRBD2. Germline CDR1 is SGHTA and CDR2 is FQGNSA. V lost 0 bases and J lost 2; bases outside the gene matches: 6. The CDR3 length is 16 residues. CDR3 amino acids: CASSLAWRGSQETQYF. The DNA for the CDR3 is TGTGCCAGCAGCTTAGCCTGGCGGGGGAGTCAAGAGACCCAGTACTTC. The full variable domain, in which reference TRBV7-2 and TRBJ2-5 provide the parts outside the CDR3, is GAGVSQSPSNKVTEKGKDVELRCDPISGHTALYWYRQSLGQGLEFLIYFQGNSAPDKSGLPSDRFSAERTGGSVSTLTIQRTQQEDSAVYLCASSLAWRGSQETQYFGPGTRLLVL.

The rearrangement uses TRBV5-1 and TRBJ1-2; TRBD1 aligns across 9 bases. Per germline, CDR1 SGHRS and CDR2 YFSETQ. The CDR3 runs to 14 residues. The trim removed 1 base at V and 6 bases at J, leaving 4 bases unmatched. CDR3 in amino acids: CASSLIQGADGYTF. In nucleotides, the CDR3 is TGCGCCAGCAGCTTGATACAGGGGGCCGATGGCTACACCTTC.

This clone was recorded once. The genes are TRBV6-2 or TRBV6-3 and TRBJ2-7, with 8 bases identical to TRBD1. The CDR3 has 16 residues. Germline loops: CDR1 MNHEY, CDR2 SVGEGT. The J segment lost 5 bases and the V segment lost 5 bases, leaving 14 bases of the junction unmatched. The CDR3 nucleotides read TGTGCCAGCAGTCCATCCTGGACAGGGAGGTTCCACGAGCAGTACTTC. Translated: CASSPSWTGRFHEQYF.

V and J are TRBV2 and TRBJ1-4; D unclear. V was clipped by 11 bases and J by 7 bases, with 17 bases between them. Germline V CDR1 and CDR2: SNHLY, FYNNEI. The CDR3 sequence is 13 residues long. The CDR3 nucleotides read TGTGCCGGGTCCCAGGTCGGCAGTGAAAAACTGTTTTTT. This sequence encodes CAGSQVGSEKLFF.

This sequence joins TRBV7-3 and TRBJ2-1; 9 nucleotides agree with TRBD2. Germline V gene data show CDR1 as SGHTA and CDR2 as FQGTGA. After removal of 5 bases from V and 3 bases from J, the junction contained 8 bases not matched to a gene. The CDR3 is 16 residues long. The CDR3 spells CASSLSGGALYNEQFF. DNA for the CDR3: TGTGCCAGCAGCCTTAGCGGGGGAGCCCTCTACAATGAGCAGTTCTTC.

In its sample, this clone was seen a few times. This rearrangement joins TRBV3-1 (or the pseudogene TRBV3-2) to TRBJ2-7; 10 bases line up with TRBD2. CDR3 length: 16 residues. Germline-derived CDR1 and CDR2 are LGHDT and YNNKEL (reference sequence). The V segment lost 5 bases and the J segment 5 bases; nucleotides outside the gene matches: 12. In DNA form, the CDR3 reads TGTGCCAGCAGCTACGCTAAGCGGGGGGGCCTGGACGAGCAGTACTTC. Translated: CASSYAKRGGLDEQYF.

This clone has just one count. The chain couples TRBV7-8 to TRBJ1-5; D is uncertain. CDR3 length equals 12 residues. V was shortened by 5 bases and J by 6 bases, with 8 bases between the two germline ends. Germline values: CDR1 SGHVS, CDR2 FQNEAQ. The CDR3 loop is CASSRVGQPQHF. In DNA, the CDR3 is TGTGCCAGCAGCCGAGTCGGTCAGCCCCAGCATTTT. Based on the CDR3 plus reference TRBV7-8 and TRBJ1-5, the full variable domain is GAGVSQSPRYKVAKRGQDVALRCDPISGHVSLFWYQQALGQGPEFLTYFQNEAQLDKSGLPSDRFFAERPEGSVSTLKIQRTQQEDSAVYLCASSRVGQPQHFGDGTRLSIL.

V usage is TRBV6-5 and J usage is TRBJ1-6; 7 bases align to TRBD1. The trim removed 4 bases at V and 7 bases at J, leaving 7 bases unmatched. Germline assignment: CDR1 MNHEY and CDR2 SVGAGI. CDR3 length equals 15 residues. The CDR3 is CASSSEPGQNSPLHF. CDR3 sequence (DNA): TGTGCCAGCAGTTCTGAACCGGGACAGAATTCACCCCTCCACTTT.

This clone was seen more than once but under ten times. V is TRBV3-1 (or the pseudogene TRBV3-2) and J is TRBJ2-2, with TRBD2 identical over 8 bases. The germline V gene has CDR1 LGHDT and CDR2 YNNKEL (reference sequence). Trimming cost V 4 bases and J 9 bases; bases outside gene matches: 22. The CDR3 has 19 residues. The CDR3 loop is CASSRRWAGGIEVFRELFF. CDR3 nucleotides: TGTGCCAGCAGCCGGCGATGGGCGGGGGGTATCGAGGTCTTCAGGGAGCTGTTTTTT.

J is TRBJ2-7 and V is TRBV19; D may be TRBD2 (5 bases). V shed 7 bases and J shed 3 bases, with 19 bases lying between them. The CDR3 length is 15 residues. Germline CDR1 reads LNHDA; CDR2 reads SQIVND (reference sequence). CDR3 nucleotides: TGTGCCAGTAAAAATGCCGGACTCCCGCACTACGAGCAGTACTTC. It translates to CASKNAGLPHYEQYF.

Concerning this clone itself: The same CDR3 arises from other DNA sequences in this sample as well. The chain has TRBV7-2 and TRBJ1-3; no reliable D call. This CDR3 contains 12 residues. V dropped 1 base and J dropped 7 bases, with 5 bases sitting between them. CDR1 and CDR2 (germline): SGHTA, FQGNSA. The CDR3 here is CASSLEGNTIYF. The CDR3 nucleotides are TGTGCCAGCAGCTTAGAGGGTAACACCATATATTTT.

The chain has TRBV2 and TRBJ2-3; 8 bases line up with TRBD1. Germline CDR1 SNHLY, CDR2 FYNNEI. With 6 bases clipped from V and 6 bases from J, the junction kept 5 bases outside the gene matches. This CDR3 has 13 residues. CDR3 DNA: TGTGCCAGCAGCTACAGGGGGTCGGATACGCAGTATTTT. It codes for CASSYRGSDTQYF.

This clone was picked up one time. The chain's CDR3 is CASSPQGEGYEQYF. The CDR3 nucleotides are TGTGCCAGCTCACCACAGGGTGAAGGCTACGAGCAGTACTTC. The chain employs TRBV18 and TRBJ2-7; no clear D gene. Trimming cost V 1 base and J 3 bases, with 10 bases left between them. The CDR3 loop spans 14 amino acids. From germline, CDR1 is KGHSH and CDR2 LQKENI.

The CDR3 spells CASSLQNTEAFF. In DNA, the CDR3 is TGTGCCAGCAGCTTACAGAACACTGAAGCTTTCTTT. The chain joins TRBV7-2 to TRBJ1-1; no clear D gene. CDR1 SGHTA and CDR2 FQGNSA come from the germline V gene. The CDR3 runs to 12 residues. The V gene lost 2 bases and the J gene lost 1 base, with 2 bases spanning the gap.

As regards this clone: Other nucleotide sequences from this sample produce the same CDR3. This CDR3 reads CASSLYSTDTQYF. The CDR3 DNA reads TGCGCCAGCAGCTTGTACAGTACAGATACGCAGTATTTT. The V and J genes are TRBV5-1 and TRBJ2-3; unclear D gene. V shed 1 base and J shed 3 bases, with 6 bases lying between them. The CDR3 is 13 residues long. Germline assignment: CDR1 SGHRS and CDR2 YFSETQ.

The chain has TRBV19 and TRBJ2-2; unclear D gene. The CDR3 totals 15 residues. The germline V gene has CDR1 LNHDA and CDR2 SQIVND (reference sequence). V was shortened by 3 bases and J by 6 bases, with 14 bases between the two germline ends. The CDR3, as DNA: TGTGCCAGTAGTATTTTGCAGAGCAGCGCCGGGGAGCTGTTTTTT. Its protein product is CASSILQSSAGELFF. Full variable domain (rest looked up from reference TRBV19 and TRBJ2-2): DGGITQSPKYLFRKEGQNVTLSCEQNLNHDAMYWYRQDPGQGLRLIYYSQIVNDFQKGDIAEGYSVSREKKESFPLTVTSAQKNPTAFYLCASSILQSSAGELFFGEGSRLTVL.

The J gene is TRBJ1-1, the V gene TRBV6-5, with TRBD1 matching over 8 bases. This CDR3 region has 16 residues. CDR1 MNHEY and CDR2 SVGAGI come from the germline V gene. V gave up 2 bases and J gave up 5 bases; unmatched junction bases: 10. CDR3 DNA sequence: TGTGCCAGCAGTTACCTGTCGCAGGGGGCAAAAACTGAAGCTTTCTTT. It codes for CASSYLSQGAKTEAFF.

The chain is built from TRBV14 and TRBJ2-7; D not certain. This CDR3 is 15 amino acids long. The V gene's germline CDR1 is SGHDN and CDR2 FVKESK. V was trimmed by 3 bases and J by 2 bases, leaving 14 bases between them. CDR3 sequence (DNA): TGTGCCAGCAGCCACCACCCTTGGGTGCCCTACGAGCAGTACTTC. Protein: CASSHHPWVPYEQYF.

The chain joins TRBV30 to TRBJ2-7; D remains ambiguous. The CDR3 length is 12 residues. The germline V and J ends were trimmed by 0 bases and 5 bases, with 8 bases remaining between them. The germline gives CDR1 GTSNPN, CDR2 SVGIG (reference sequence). CDR3 DNA sequence: TGTGCCTGGAGTGTACGCGGAAACGAGCAGTACTTC. Translated: CAWSVRGNEQYF.

The gene calls are TRBV10-3 and TRBJ2-4; 8 bases line up with TRBD1. Germline V gene lookup returns CDR1 ENHRY and CDR2 SYGVKD. J was trimmed by 8 bases and V by 3 bases; bases with no gene match: 9. CDR3 length equals 15 residues. The CDR3 region is CAISDDWQGAYIQYF. In DNA, the CDR3 is TGTGCCATCAGTGACGATTGGCAGGGGGCTTACATTCAGTACTTC.

The V gene is TRBV18, the J gene TRBJ1-1, with a possible D match to TRBD1 (6 bases). V was shortened by 6 bases and J by 7 bases, with 18 bases between the two germline ends. The CDR3 covers 14 residues. From germline, CDR1 is KGHSH and CDR2 LQKENI. CDR3 coding DNA: TGTGCCAGCTCGCTCTCAGGGGCTGGGAGTGAAGCTTTCTTT. It is translated as CASSLSGAGSEAFF.

The chain employs TRBV11-1 and TRBJ2-5; tentatively, D is TRBD1 (5 bases). V was cut by 1 base and J by 7 bases, with 13 bases left in between. This CDR3 region has 14 residues. Germline V gene sequence: CDR1 SGHAT, CDR2 FQDESV (reference sequence). The CDR3 loop reads CASSLDATVGTQYF. CDR3 bases: TGTGCCAGCAGCTTAGACGCGACAGTGGGGACCCAGTACTTC. The whole variable domain, remainder taken from reference TRBV11-1 and TRBJ2-5, is EAEVAQSPRYKITEKSQAVAFWCDPISGHATLYWYRQILGQGPELLVQFQDESVVDDSQLPKDRFSAERLKGVDSTLKIQPAELGDSAMYLCASSLDATVGTQYFGPGTRLLVL.